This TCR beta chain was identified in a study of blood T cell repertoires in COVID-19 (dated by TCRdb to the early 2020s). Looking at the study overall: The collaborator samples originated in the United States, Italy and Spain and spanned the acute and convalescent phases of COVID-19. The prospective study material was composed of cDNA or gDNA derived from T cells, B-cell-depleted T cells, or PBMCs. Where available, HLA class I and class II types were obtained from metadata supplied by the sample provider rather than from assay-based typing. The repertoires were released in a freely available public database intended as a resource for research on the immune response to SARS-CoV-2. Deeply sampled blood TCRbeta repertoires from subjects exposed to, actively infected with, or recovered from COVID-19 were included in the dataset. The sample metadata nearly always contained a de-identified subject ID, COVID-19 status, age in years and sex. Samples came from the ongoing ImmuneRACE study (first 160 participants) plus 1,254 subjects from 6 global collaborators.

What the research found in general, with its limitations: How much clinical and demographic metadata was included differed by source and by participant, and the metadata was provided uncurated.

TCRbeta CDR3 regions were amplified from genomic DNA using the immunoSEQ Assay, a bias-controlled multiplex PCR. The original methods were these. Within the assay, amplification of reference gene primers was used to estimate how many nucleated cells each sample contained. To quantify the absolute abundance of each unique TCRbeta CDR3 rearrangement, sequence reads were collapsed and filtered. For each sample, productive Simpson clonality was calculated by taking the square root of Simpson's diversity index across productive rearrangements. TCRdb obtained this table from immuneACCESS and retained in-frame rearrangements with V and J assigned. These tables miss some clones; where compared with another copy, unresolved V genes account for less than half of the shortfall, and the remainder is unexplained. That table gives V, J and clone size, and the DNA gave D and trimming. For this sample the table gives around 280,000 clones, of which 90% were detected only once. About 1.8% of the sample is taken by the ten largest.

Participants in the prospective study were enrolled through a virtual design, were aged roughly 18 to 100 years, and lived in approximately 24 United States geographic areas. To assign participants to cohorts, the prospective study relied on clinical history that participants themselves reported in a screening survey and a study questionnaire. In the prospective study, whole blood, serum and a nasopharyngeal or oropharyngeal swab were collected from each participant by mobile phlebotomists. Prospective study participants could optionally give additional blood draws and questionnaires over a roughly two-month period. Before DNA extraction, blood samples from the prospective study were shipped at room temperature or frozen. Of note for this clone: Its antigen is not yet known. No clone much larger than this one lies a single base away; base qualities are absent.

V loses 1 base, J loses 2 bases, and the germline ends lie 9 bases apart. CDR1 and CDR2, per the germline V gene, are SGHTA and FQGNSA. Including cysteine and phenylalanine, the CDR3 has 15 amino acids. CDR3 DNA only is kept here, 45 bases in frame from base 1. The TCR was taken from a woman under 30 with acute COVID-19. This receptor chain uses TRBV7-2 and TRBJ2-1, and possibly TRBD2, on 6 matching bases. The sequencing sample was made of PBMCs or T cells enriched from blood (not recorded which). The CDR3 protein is CASSLGLVAYNEQFF. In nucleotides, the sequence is TGTGCCAGCAGCTTAGGACTAGTTGCCTACAATGAGCAGTTCTTC.